One sample yielded the 21 T cell receptor beta chains listed below, sequenced in a study of T cell responses to AZD1222 COVID-19 vaccine. TCRdb's table, derived via immunoSEQ multiplex PCR, lists solely in-frame clones and lacks some. The sample has 75,000 to 95,000 clones; over 75% are singletons. Sequencing used peripheral blood, obtained on day 0 of AZD1222 vaccination. These receptors all stem from an adult in good health.

CDR3 region: CASSPNSGSKDEQFF. The CDR3 DNA is TGTGCCAGCTCACCTAACAGCGGGAGTAAGGATGAGCAGTTCTTC. This sequence joins TRBV18 and TRBJ2-1; 8 bases map to TRBD2. The CDR3 is 15 amino acids. After removal of 3 bases from V and 8 bases from J, the junction contained 9 bases not matched to a gene. Germline V gene sequence: CDR1 KGHSH, CDR2 LQKENI.

The chain has TRBV27 and TRBJ1-2; possibly TRBD1 for D (6 bases). The CDR3 loop spans 15 amino acids. V lost 3 bases, J lost 4 bases, and 15 bases lay in between. In germline, CDR1 is MNHEY, CDR2 SMNVEV (reference sequence). The CDR3, as DNA: TGTGCCAGCAGTTTGGGATACAGGGATCCCTATGGCTACACCTTC. It yields the protein CASSLGYRDPYGYTF.

This clone showed up just once. The chain couples TRBV28 to TRBJ1-4, with 7 bases identical to TRBD1. After removal of 5 bases from V and 8 bases from J, the junction contained 11 bases not matched to a gene. Germline CDR1 and CDR2: MDHEN and SYDVKM. The CDR3 consists of 15 residues. CDR3 DNA: TGTGCCAGCAGTACGGATTCAGGGGGTTGGGAAAAACTGTTTTTT. Its translation: CASSTDSGGWEKLFF.

This sequence joins TRBV6-5 and TRBJ2-5; 7 nucleotides match TRBD1. This CDR3 spans 14 amino acids. The junction had 5 bases not matched to a gene; V was cut back by 4 bases and J by 3 bases. Germline CDR1 is MNHEY and CDR2 is SVGAGI. CDR3 in amino acids: CASSSRTGEETQYF. CDR3 nucleotides: TGTGCCAGCAGTTCCCGGACAGGTGAAGAGACCCAGTACTTC.

This chain uses TRBV7-9 with TRBJ2-5, with a possible D match to TRBD1 (6 bases). The V and J ends lost 4 bases and 6 bases respectively, with 12 bases between them. The CDR3 is 13 residues long. Germline-derived CDR1 and CDR2 are SEHNR and FQNEAQ (reference sequence). DNA for the CDR3: TGTGCCAGCAGCTATGGGACAACGCAGACCCAGTACTTC. This gives the protein CASSYGTTQTQYF. Complete variable domain (other parts from reference TRBV7-9 and TRBJ2-5): DTGVSQNPRHKITKRGQNVTFRCDPISEHNRLYWYRQTLGQGPEFLTYFQNEAQLEKSRLLSDRFSAERPKGSFSTLEIQRTEQGDSAMYLCASSYGTTQTQYFGPGTRLLVL.

The chain links TRBV18 to TRBJ2-2, with a tentative D call TRBD1 (5 bases). The CDR3 covers 16 residues. Germline loops: CDR1 KGHSH, CDR2 LQKENI. V was cut by 5 bases and J by 0 bases, with 13 bases left in between. The CDR3 here is CASSSRQSANTGELFF. The CDR3 DNA is TGTGCCAGCTCATCGAGACAGTCAGCGAACACCGGGGAGCTGTTTTTT.

This chain links TRBV7-2 with TRBJ1-2; 7 bases align to TRBD1. Germline V gene data show CDR1 as SGHTA and CDR2 as FQGNSA. V gave up 5 bases and J gave up 7 bases; unmatched junction bases: 7. The CDR3 has 13 residues. The CDR3 DNA follows: TGTGCCAGCAGCGTGACAGGGTCTAGTGGCTACACCTTC. Translated: CASSVTGSSGYTF. Based on the CDR3 plus reference TRBV7-2 and TRBJ1-2, the full variable domain is GAGVSQSPSNKVTEKGKDVELRCDPISGHTALYWYRQSLGQGLEFLIYFQGNSAPDKSGLPSDRFSAERTGGSVSTLTIQRTQQEDSAVYLCASSVTGSSGYTFGSGTRLTVV.

The chain links TRBV5-4 to TRBJ2-1; TRBD2 matches at 11 bases. Germline V lookup: CDR1 SGHNT, CDR2 YYREEE (reference sequence). Losses at the gene ends were 3 bases for V and 6 bases for J; bases not matched to a gene: 8. The CDR3 is made up of 16 amino acids. CDR3 in DNA: TGTGCCAGCAGCTCCCCCCTAGGACTAGCGGGCAATGAGCAGTTCTTC. It translates to CASSSPLGLAGNEQFF.

This rearrangement joins TRBV2 to TRBJ1-1; 8 bases fit TRBD1. V lost 4 bases and J lost 2; bases outside the gene matches: 3. The CDR3 covers 14 residues. The germline V gene has CDR1 SNHLY and CDR2 FYNNEI. Here the CDR3 reads CASSGDRFNTEAFF. Here the CDR3 DNA reads TGTGCCAGCAGTGGGGACAGGTTTAACACTGAAGCTTTCTTT.

The chain carries TRBV9 and TRBJ1-1; D gene ambiguous. In germline, CDR1 is SGDLS, CDR2 YYNGEE. Trimming left V 2 bases short and J 1 base short, with 24 bases between. This CDR3 is 19 amino acids long. The CDR3 reads CASSVVSKREALGNTEAFF. DNA for the CDR3: TGTGCCAGCAGCGTCGTGAGTAAGAGGGAAGCTTTAGGGAACACTGAAGCTTTCTTT.

CDR3: CASSTGQVNTEAFF. As DNA, the CDR3 is TGTGCCAGCAGTACCGGACAGGTGAACACTGAAGCTTTCTTT. This rearrangement joins TRBV6-5 to TRBJ1-1, with TRBD1 identical over 7 bases. The CDR3 extends over 14 amino acids. V trimming: 5 bases; J trimming: 0 bases; junction bases outside the gene matches: 3. Germline V gives CDR1 MNHEY, CDR2 SVGAGI.

In this sample, this clone turned up once. The rearrangement links TRBV27 to TRBJ2-7; TRBD1 matches at 11 bases. Per the germline V gene, CDR1 is MNHEY and CDR2 is SMNVEV (reference sequence). CDR3 size: 15 residues. The ends lost 6 bases at V and 3 bases at J; junction bases unmatched: 7. The chain's CDR3 is CASRDRTGGRYEQYF. The DNA for the CDR3 is TGTGCCAGCAGAGATAGGACAGGGGGCCGCTACGAGCAGTACTTC.

The chain employs TRBV7-2 and TRBJ1-2; D call uncertain. Germline CDR1 is SGHTA and CDR2 is FQGNSA. CDR3 size: 13 residues. The V end lost 2 bases, the J end lost 4 bases, and 8 bases lay between the germline ends. The CDR3 DNA follows: TGTGCCAGCAGCTTACCAGTACTCTATGGCTACACCTTC. Residues: CASSLPVLYGYTF.

The V call is TRBV5-1, the J call TRBJ2-7; 8 bases are shared with TRBD2. CDR1 SGHRS and CDR2 YFSETQ come from the germline V gene. This CDR3 contains 15 residues. The V gene end was trimmed by 0 bases and the J gene end by 6 bases; junction bases not matched to a gene: 8. The CDR3 DNA reads TGCGCCAGCAGCTTGGCCTATACTAGCGGTGGCGAGCAGTACTTC. It translates to CASSLAYTSGGEQYF.

The chain is built from TRBV4-2 and TRBJ2-7, with D possibly being TRBD2 (5 bases). Germline CDR1 reads LGHNA; CDR2 reads YNFKEQ. Trimming stripped 5 bases from V and 0 bases from J, with 14 bases between. This CDR3 is 15 amino acids long. CDR3 nucleotides: TGTGCCAGCAGCACAGAGGGATCTAGCTCCTACGAGCAGTACTTC. Its translation is CASSTEGSSSYEQYF.

The CDR3 DNA reads TGTGCCAGCAGTATGGGACAGGGGGAAGGTGAGCAGTACTTC. Its protein is CASSMGQGEGEQYF. The chain couples TRBV27 to TRBJ2-7; 11 bases map to TRBD1. This CDR3 has 14 residues. Germline CDR1 is MNHEY and CDR2 is SMNVEV (reference sequence). V gave up 5 bases and J gave up 7 bases; unmatched junction bases: 7.

This sequence joins TRBV6-5 and TRBJ2-7, with a weak D call TRBD1 (6 bases). The CDR3 covers 12 residues. The germline gives CDR1 MNHEY, CDR2 SVGAGI. V was clipped by 3 bases and J by 7 bases, with 10 bases between them. The CDR3 region is CASSYLGQEQYF. The CDR3 DNA is TGTGCCAGCAGTTATCTCGGACAGGAGCAGTACTTC.

The chain has TRBV7-2 and TRBJ1-2; 7 nucleotides match TRBD1. The V segment lost 1 base and the J segment 3 bases; nucleotides outside the gene matches: 2. This CDR3 comprises 14 residues. Looked up from germline, CDR1 is SGHTA and CDR2 is FQGNSA. CDR3 in amino acids: CASSLVQGDYGYTF. The CDR3 region has the DNA TGTGCCAGCAGCTTAGTTCAGGGGGACTATGGCTACACCTTC.

CDR3 sequence reads: CASSLSTSRTF. For the CDR3, the DNA is TGTGCCAGCAGCCTGAGTACCTCCCGAACCTTC. The rearrangement uses TRBV5-4 and TRBJ1-2; D gene uncertain. The V gene's germline CDR1 is SGHNT and CDR2 YYREEE (reference sequence). The CDR3 length is 11 residues. The V and J ends lost 4 bases and 14 bases respectively, with 15 bases between them.

The genes are TRBV15 and TRBJ1-4; 10 bases match TRBD1. The CDR3 is 14 residues long. Losses at the gene ends were 5 bases for V and 8 bases for J; bases not matched to a gene: 5. Looked up from germline, CDR1 is LNHNV and CDR2 is YYDKDF (reference sequence). CDR3 sequence (DNA): TGTGCCACCAGCCGGGACAGGGGACAAGAAAAACTGTTTTTT. Its translation is CATSRDRGQEKLFF.

This chain connects TRBV6-2 or TRBV6-3 to TRBJ2-1; D not certain. The germline V gene encodes CDR1 MNHEY and CDR2 SVGEGT. This CDR3 is 11 amino acids long. Trimming stripped 5 bases from V and 7 bases from J, with 6 bases between. The CDR3 DNA reads TGTGCCAGCAGTCCAAGAAATGAGCAGTTCTTC. Translated, it gives CASSPRNEQFF.